Shown below are 13 T cell receptor beta chains from a single sample sequenced in a study of T-cell memory formation after mild COVID-19. One entry per CDR3 protein, called by TCRdb with MiXCR from the 5' RACE reads. This table has roughly 350,000 distinct CDR3 sequences, under 30% appearing once. The specimen was PBMCs or a T cell subset sorted from them (not recorded which). The receptor source for this set is an adult woman who had mild COVID-19 (a few samples of this study predate the infection). Cell type and time point are not known.

This clonotype was counted a few times. The chain couples TRBV5-6 to TRBJ2-7; the match to TRBD1 covers 7 bases. The V gene end was trimmed by 4 bases and the J gene end by 0 bases; junction bases not matched to a gene: 4. The CDR3 consists of 14 residues. Germline CDR1 and CDR2: SGHDT and YYEEEE. The CDR3 DNA is TGTGCCAGCAGCGACGGACAGGACTCCTACGAGCAGTACTTC. Translating gives CASSDGQDSYEQYF.

The chain links TRBV10-3 to TRBJ2-7; TRBD1 aligns across 8 bases. Per the germline V gene, CDR1 is ENHRY and CDR2 is SYGVKD. With 4 bases clipped from V and 0 bases from J, the junction kept 17 bases outside the gene matches. The CDR3 has 19 amino acids. The CDR3 region is CAISGPRSDRGPLSYEQYF. The CDR3 DNA sequence: TGTGCCATCAGTGGGCCCCGGTCCGACAGGGGACCCCTCTCCTACGAGCAGTACTTC.

The table lists this clonotype with many counts. The chain employs TRBV27 and TRBJ2-5; D gene uncertain. V was clipped by 6 bases and J by 4 bases, with 9 bases between them. Germline V CDR1 and CDR2: MNHEY, SMNVEV (reference sequence). The CDR3 is 12 residues long. CDR3 in amino acids: CASSFPGETQYF. The CDR3 bases are TGTGCCAGCAGCTTCCCTGGAGAGACCCAGTACTTC.

The chain uses TRBV2 and TRBJ2-6; D uncertain. CDR1 is SNHLY and CDR2 is FYNNEI in the germline V gene. V was clipped by 6 bases and J by 0 bases, with 15 bases between them. The CDR3 runs to 17 residues. CDR3 nucleotide sequence: TGTGCCAGCAGGACTCACCAATACAGCTCTGGGGCCAACGTCCTGACTTTC. Its protein is CASRTHQYSSGANVLTF.

This clonotype has just a few counts. The CDR3 sequence: CASSFRPPPETQYF. The CDR3 DNA is TGCGCCAGCAGCTTCCGACCGCCTCCAGAGACCCAGTACTTC. V gene TRBV5-1 combines with J gene TRBJ2-5; no clear D gene. V dropped 2 bases and J dropped 4 bases, with 12 bases sitting between them. The CDR3 consists of 14 residues. Germline lookup yields CDR1 SGHRS and CDR2 YFSETQ.

This clonotype occurred a few times. The rearrangement uses TRBV5-6 and TRBJ2-7; no reliable D call. Per the germline V gene, CDR1 is SGHDT and CDR2 is YYEEEE. The V end was cut by 1 base, the J end by 0 bases, with 11 bases between. This CDR3 comprises 15 residues. The CDR3 is CASSLSARISYEQYF. The CDR3 DNA reads as TGTGCCAGCAGCTTGTCCGCCCGAATCTCCTACGAGCAGTACTTC.

The chain couples TRBV12-3 or TRBV12-4 to TRBJ2-7; 14 bases align to TRBD2. V trimming: 6 bases; J trimming: 4 bases; junction bases outside the gene matches: 11. The length of the CDR3 is 17 residues. CDR3 in amino acids: CASRPGLAGGKSYEQYF. CDR3 in DNA: TGTGCCAGCAGACCCGGACTAGCGGGGGGCAAGAGTTACGAGCAGTACTTC.

This clonotype was picked up a small number of times. For the CDR3, the DNA is TGTGCCAGCAGCCAAGAAAGAACACCCGATGAAGCTTTCTTT. This codes for CASSQERTPDEAFF. The chain uses TRBV4-2 and TRBJ1-1; no clear D gene. The V end lost 0 bases, the J end lost 7 bases, and 12 bases lay between the germline ends. This CDR3 has 14 residues. CDR1 and CDR2 from the germline V gene are LGHNA and YNFKEQ.

The V gene is TRBV12-3 or TRBV12-4, the J gene TRBJ1-6; D is possibly TRBD1 (5 bases). The CDR3 covers 15 residues. V was trimmed by 6 bases and J by 12 bases, leaving 21 bases between them. CDR3 sequence reads: CASRHSGTGILPLHF. As DNA, the CDR3 is TGTGCCAGCAGGCATTCCGGGACGGGAATTCTACCCCTCCACTTT.

The V gene is TRBV27, the J gene TRBJ2-2, with D tentatively TRBD2 (5 bases). The CDR3 loop spans 13 amino acids. V was shortened by 3 bases and J by 3 bases, with 5 bases between the two germline ends. Germline assignment: CDR1 MNHEY and CDR2 SMNVEV (reference sequence). The CDR3 DNA sequence: TGTGCCAGCAGTTTCGGGGACACCGGGGAGCTGTTTTTT. It is translated as CASSFGDTGELFF.

V usage is TRBV12-3 or TRBV12-4 and J usage is TRBJ2-1, with TRBD2 identical over 8 bases. CDR3 length: 14 residues. With V trimmed by 6 bases and J by 5 bases, 6 bases remained unmatched. The DNA of the CDR3 is TGTGCCAGCAGAGCGGGAGTTTGGGACAATGAGCAGTTCTTC. Protein sequence: CASRAGVWDNEQFF.

The table lists this clonotype with a few counts. The rearrangement links TRBV3-1 to TRBJ1-1; D is unclear. V lost 4 bases and J lost 8, with 11 bases in between. The length of the CDR3 is 12 residues. CDR1 and CDR2 from the germline V gene are LGHDT and YNNKEL (reference sequence). CDR3 coding DNA: TGTGCCAGCAGCCTAAGAGGAGGGGAAGCTTTCTTT. Translated: CASSLRGGEAFF. Combining the CDR3 with reference TRBV3-1 and TRBJ1-1 gives the whole variable domain DTAVSQTPKYLVTQMGNDKSIKCEQNLGHDTMYWYKQDSKKFLKIMFSYNNKELIINETVPNRFSPKSPDKAHLNLHINSLELGDSAVYFCASSLRGGEAFFGQGTRLTVV.

The chain combines TRBV7-8 with TRBJ2-7; 11 nucleotides line up with TRBD1. The ends lost 4 bases at V and 2 bases at J; junction bases unmatched: 7. The CDR3 runs 16 residues. Per the germline V gene, CDR1 is SGHVS and CDR2 is FQNEAQ. The CDR3 sequence is CASSYRDRGKTYEQYF. The CDR3, as DNA: TGTGCCAGCAGCTACCGGGACAGGGGGAAGACCTACGAGCAGTACTTC.